The source of this T cell receptor (beta chain) is a study of shared clonotypes between healthy human individuals. Study results and caveats: The low donor count limited represented genetic and exposure-history diversity.

Concerning this clone itself: Its antigen is still unknown. Other DNA sequences in this sample translate to the same CDR3.

Germline V CDR1 and CDR2: KGHSH, LQKENI. This CDR3 has 14 residues. Germline trimming cut 0 bases from V and 2 bases from J; bases unmatched to any gene: 1. Each sorted subset replicate got 200 ng genomic DNA, 25,000 to 30,000 genomes. Clones were sequenced by immunoSEQ multiplex PCR, and TCRdb holds only the in-frame ones, with some missing. The sample lists approximately 2,000,000 clones, around 93% occurring once. Sequencing input: naive CD4+ T cells from PBMCs. Subset in this sample: CD45RA+ positively selected. This clonotype originated in a man younger than 30 in good health. Some clones in this sample may be carry-over from other donors' samples. The V and J genes are TRBV18 and TRBJ2-7, with 7 nucleotides matching TRBD1. The chain's CDR3 is CASSPPGQPYEQYF. The CDR3 nucleotides are TGTGCCAGCTCACCACCGGGACAGCCCTACGAGCAGTACTTC.